Following are 21 T cell receptor beta chains from one sample sequenced in a study of shared clonotypes between healthy human individuals. Repertoires were generated with immunoSEQ multiplex PCR, while TCRdb's copy carries only in-frame clones and drops some. This sample yields some 2.1 million clones, of which roughly 95% are seen a single time; about 1.6% belongs to the top ten. The naive CD8 fraction comprised CD45RO-negative cells positively selected for CCR7 and excluded terminally differentiated effector memory CD45RA+ cells. The sequenced sample was naive CD8+ T cells from PBMCs. These receptor sequences come from a man aged 18 to 30 in good health. Some clones in this sample may be carry-over from other donors' samples.

This rearrangement joins TRBV28 to TRBJ2-1; 7 bases fit TRBD2. This CDR3 comprises 15 residues. From germline, CDR1 is MDHEN and CDR2 SYDVKM. Trimming at V came to 0 bases and at J to 5 bases, leaving 4 bases not matched to a gene. The CDR3 DNA sequence: TGTGCCAGCAGTTTATGGGCGGGGGACCACAATGAGCAGTTCTTC. This encodes CASSLWAGDHNEQFF.

V is TRBV28 and J is TRBJ2-7, with a tentative D call TRBD2 (7 bases). The CDR3 is made up of 14 amino acids. Germline V lookup: CDR1 MDHEN, CDR2 SYDVKM. V shed 2 bases and J shed 5 bases, with 13 bases lying between them. For the CDR3, the DNA is TGTGCCAGCAGTTTACGGGGGGCCATCAACGAGCAGTACTTC. Encoded protein: CASSLRGAINEQYF.

The chain is built from TRBV9 and TRBJ2-1; 10 bases map to TRBD2. The V segment lost 0 bases and the J segment 5 bases; nucleotides outside the gene matches: 5. This CDR3 is 16 amino acids long. Germline lookup yields CDR1 SGDLS and CDR2 YYNGEE. In DNA, the CDR3 is TGTGCCAGCAGCGTAGATCCGGGACTAGCGAACAATGAGCAGTTCTTC. Its translation: CASSVDPGLANNEQFF.

This rearrangement joins TRBV28 to TRBJ2-1; 8 positions agree with TRBD2. Germline V lookup: CDR1 MDHEN, CDR2 SYDVKM. V dropped 3 bases and J dropped 10; count of bases not matched to a gene: 20. The CDR3 spans 18 residues. CDR3 loop: CASSFAHSGKSPGGEQFF. CDR3 nucleotide sequence: TGTGCCAGCAGTTTCGCTCATAGCGGGAAGTCCCCTGGGGGAGAGCAGTTCTTC.

The chain links TRBV6-5 to TRBJ1-1; the D gene is possibly TRBD1 (5 bases). This CDR3 is built from 15 residues. Trimming cost V 5 bases and J 4 bases, with 17 bases left between them. CDR1 MNHEY and CDR2 SVGAGI come from the germline V gene. In nucleotides, the CDR3 is TGTGCCAGCAGTCTCGGAGGGGACGGAGGCACTGAAGCTTTCTTT. This translates into CASSLGGDGGTEAFF.

The chain joins TRBV19 to TRBJ1-2, with TRBD1 matching over 9 bases. The CDR3 runs 14 residues. The trim removed 5 bases at V and 6 bases at J, leaving 7 bases unmatched. The germline gives CDR1 LNHDA, CDR2 SQIVND (reference sequence). CDR3 bases: TGTGCCAGTAGTTTACAGGGGGCGTCTCATGGCTACACCTTC. Translation gives CASSLQGASHGYTF.

The V call is TRBV5-6, the J call TRBJ2-7; D gene uncertain. V lost 0 bases and J 4 bases, leaving 8 bases between the germline ends. The CDR3 has 13 amino acids. Germline V gives CDR1 SGHDT, CDR2 YYEEEE. The CDR3, as DNA: TGTGCCAGCAGCTTGGCCCGGTTTTACGAGCAGTACTTC. Its translation: CASSLARFYEQYF.

As concerns this clone: The sample contains more than one DNA sequence encoding this CDR3. The chain links TRBV27 to TRBJ2-7; D might be TRBD1 (7 bases). V was pared by 3 bases and J by 2 bases, with 11 bases between. The CDR3 consists of 14 residues. CDR1 and CDR2 from the germline V gene are MNHEY and SMNVEV (reference sequence). CDR3 sequence reads: CASSFSRGAYEQYF. The CDR3 nucleotides read TGTGCCAGCAGTTTCTCCAGGGGGGCCTACGAGCAGTACTTC.

V and J are TRBV7-3 and TRBJ2-5, with D possibly called TRBD1 or TRBD2 (5 bases each). Germline V gives CDR1 SGHTA, CDR2 FQGTGA. The CDR3 runs 15 residues. The germline V and J ends were trimmed by 0 bases and 4 bases, with 12 bases remaining between them. For the CDR3, the DNA is TGTGCCAGCAGCTTAACTGGGGGTGCGGCAGAGACCCAGTACTTC. Encoded protein: CASSLTGGAAETQYF.

V and J are TRBV7-7 and TRBJ2-5; D is perhaps TRBD2 (5 bases). Trimming removed 2 bases from V and 5 bases from J, with 15 bases in between. Germline CDR1 and CDR2: SSHAT and FNYEAQ (reference sequence). The CDR3 is made up of 15 amino acids. CDR3 in amino acids: CASSLNEGVRETQYF. The CDR3 region has the DNA TGTGCCAGCAGCTTAAATGAGGGAGTGAGGGAGACCCAGTACTTC.

This clone turned up a few times. Other DNA sequences in the same sample also yield this CDR3. J is TRBJ1-1 and V is TRBV28; D possibly corresponds to TRBD1 (5 bases). This CDR3 is built from 14 residues. Germline V CDR1 and CDR2: MDHEN, SYDVKM. The V end was cut by 6 bases, the J end by 1 base, with 12 bases between. This chain's CDR3 is CASSPDDRNTEAFF. The CDR3 DNA is TGTGCCAGCAGCCCCGACGACAGGAACACTGAAGCTTTCTTT.

The gene calls are TRBV13 and TRBJ1-1; D unresolved. The germline gives CDR1 PRHDT, CDR2 FYEKMQ (reference sequence). This CDR3 is 12 amino acids long. The ends were cut back, 4 bases at V and 7 bases at J, with 10 bases in the middle. This chain's CDR3 is CASSSRRGEAFF. The CDR3 DNA follows: TGTGCCAGCAGCTCCAGGCGGGGTGAAGCTTTCTTT.

The chain recombines TRBV7-2 with TRBJ2-7; no definite D call. The CDR3 runs to 12 residues. Germline loops: CDR1 SGHTA, CDR2 FQGNSA. The germline V and J ends were trimmed by 5 bases and 5 bases, with 10 bases remaining between them. In DNA, the CDR3 is TGTGCCAGCAGCCACCCCAGCCACGAGCAGTACTTC. It specifies CASSHPSHEQYF. The complete variable domain, with remaining parts taken from reference TRBV7-2 and TRBJ2-7, reads GAGVSQSPSNKVTEKGKDVELRCDPISGHTALYWYRQSLGQGLEFLIYFQGNSAPDKSGLPSDRFSAERTGGSVSTLTIQRTQQEDSAVYLCASSHPSHEQYFGPGTRLTVT.

The V call is TRBV4-1, the J call TRBJ2-3; 14 nucleotides line up with TRBD2. Trimming cost V 6 bases and J 5 bases; bases outside gene matches: 16. The CDR3 has 19 amino acids. CDR1 is MGHRA and CDR2 is YSYEKL in the germline V gene. This CDR3 reads CASSPSSRTSGRRGDTQYF. In DNA form, the CDR3 reads TGCGCCAGCAGTCCAAGCTCCCGGACTAGCGGGAGGCGTGGAGATACGCAGTATTTT.

About this clone itself: Within the sample, other DNA sequences also encode this same CDR3. The chain carries TRBV6-6 and TRBJ1-1, with a weak D call TRBD1 (5 bases). Germline V gene data show CDR1 as MNHNY and CDR2 as SVGAGI (reference sequence). The germline V and J ends were trimmed by 5 bases and 0 bases, with 7 bases remaining between them. The CDR3 length is 13 residues. The CDR3 nucleotides are TGTGCCAGCAGTCAGACAGTGAACACTGAAGCTTTCTTT. Its translation: CASSQTVNTEAFF.

Regarding this clone: The sample carries other DNA sequences with the same CDR3. V is TRBV4-3 and J is TRBJ2-7; TRBD2 might be the D (6 bases). Looked up from germline, CDR1 is LGHNA and CDR2 is YSLEER. CDR3 length equals 14 residues. V was clipped by 1 base and J by 3 bases, with 10 bases between them. The chain's CDR3 is CASSQVRGLYEQYF. CDR3 coding DNA: TGCGCCAGCAGCCAAGTACGGGGACTCTACGAGCAGTACTTC.

CDR3 residues: CASRPDRVRMSEQFF. The CDR3 DNA is TGTGCCAGCAGGCCGGACAGGGTTCGAATGAGCGAGCAGTTCTTC. This chain joins TRBV7-9 and TRBJ2-1, with TRBD1 matching 8 bases. V lost 6 bases and J lost 10; bases outside the gene matches: 14. The CDR3 is 15 residues long. The V gene's germline CDR1 is SEHNR and CDR2 FQNEAQ (reference sequence).

This chain uses TRBV9 with TRBJ1-4; D is unclear. V shed 0 bases and J shed 4 bases, with 13 bases lying between them. This CDR3 region has 16 residues. Germline assignment: CDR1 SGDLS and CDR2 YYNGEE. The CDR3 protein is CASSVGRDAFNEKLFF. CDR3 nucleotides: TGTGCCAGCAGCGTAGGTAGGGATGCTTTTAATGAAAAACTGTTTTTT.

The chain uses TRBV29-1 and TRBJ1-2, with TRBD1 as a possible D gene (6 bases). The CDR3 contains 13 residues. Trimming took off 5 bases at V and 1 base at J, with 11 bases between the two ends. Germline values: CDR1 SQVTM, CDR2 ANQGSEA. The CDR3 bases are TGCAGCGTTTTTACAGGGATTAACTATGGCTACACCTTC. Protein: CSVFTGINYGYTF. The full variable domain, its missing parts supplied by reference TRBV29-1 and TRBJ1-2, is SAVISQKPSRDICQRGTSLTIQCQVDSQVTMMFWYRQQPGQSLTLIATANQGSEATYESGFVIDKFPISRPNLTFSTLTVSNMSPEDSSIYLCSVFTGINYGYTFGSGTRLTVV.

CDR3 nucleotides: TGTGCCAGCAGCTGGGTGGACGAGCAGTACTTC. Its translation: CASSWVDEQYF. The chain has TRBV28 and TRBJ2-7, with no clear D. V gave up 6 bases and J gave up 5 bases, with 8 bases separating them. Looked up from germline, CDR1 is MDHEN and CDR2 is SYDVKM. This CDR3 is built from 11 residues.

This clone was counted once. The rearrangement links TRBV29-1 to TRBJ2-1, with D possibly TRBD2 on 6 matching bases. V lost 6 bases to trimming and J lost 3 bases, with 15 bases between them. Germline V gives CDR1 SQVTM, CDR2 ANQGSEA. The CDR3 consists of 14 residues. CDR3 bases: TGCAGCGTGGAACTAGCCGAAAACTACAATGAGCAGTTCTTC. Translating it yields CSVELAENYNEQFF.